This T cell receptor beta chain comes out of a study of PD-L1 blockade in urothelial cancer. Time point described: peripheral blood 6 weeks after treatment start. Data came from immunoSEQ multiplex PCR; TCRdb stores just in-frame clones and leaves some out. The data show about 50,000 clones, around 89% seen once. Germline assignment: CDR1 MDHEN and CDR2 SYDVKM. V was pared by 10 bases and J by 0 bases, with 8 bases of the junction left unmatched. The CDR3 spans 14 residues. This clonotype was obtained from a man in his sixties with urothelial cancer. The sequencing here drew on PBMCs, taken around atezolizumab (anti-PD-L1) treatment. This rearrangement joins TRBV28 to TRBJ2-7, with 8 bases aligning to TRBD1. CDR3 DNA: TGTGCCACAGACGGACAGGGAAGCTCCTACGAGCAGTACTTC. Translating it yields CATDGQGSSYEQYF.